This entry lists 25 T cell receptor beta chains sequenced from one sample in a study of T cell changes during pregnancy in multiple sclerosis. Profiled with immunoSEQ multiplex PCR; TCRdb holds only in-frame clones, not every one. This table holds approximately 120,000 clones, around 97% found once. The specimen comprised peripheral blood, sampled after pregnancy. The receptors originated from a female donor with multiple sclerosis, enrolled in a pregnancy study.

Here the CDR3 reads CASSLGGLAYEQYF. DNA for the CDR3: TGTGCCAGCAGCTTAGGGGGACTAGCATACGAGCAGTACTTC. This chain joins TRBV7-2 and TRBJ2-7; 9 nucleotides align to TRBD2. This CDR3 has 14 residues. In germline, CDR1 is SGHTA, CDR2 FQGNSA. The V segment lost 1 base and the J segment 4 bases; nucleotides outside the gene matches: 2. The full variable domain, rest sourced from reference TRBV7-2 and TRBJ2-7, is GAGVSQSPSNKVTEKGKDVELRCDPISGHTALYWYRQSLGQGLEFLIYFQGNSAPDKSGLPSDRFSAERTGGSVSTLTIQRTQQEDSAVYLCASSLGGLAYEQYFGPGTRLTVT.

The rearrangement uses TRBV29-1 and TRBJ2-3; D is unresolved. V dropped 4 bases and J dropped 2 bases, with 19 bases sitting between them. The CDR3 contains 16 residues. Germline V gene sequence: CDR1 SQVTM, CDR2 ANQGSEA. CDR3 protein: CSVVLSNPRFTDTQYF. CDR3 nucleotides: TGCAGCGTTGTCCTGAGTAACCCACGCTTCACAGATACGCAGTATTTT.

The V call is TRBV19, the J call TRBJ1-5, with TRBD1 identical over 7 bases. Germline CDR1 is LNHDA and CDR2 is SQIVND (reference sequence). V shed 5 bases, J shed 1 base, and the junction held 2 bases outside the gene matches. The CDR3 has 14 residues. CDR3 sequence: CASSQGVSNQPQHF. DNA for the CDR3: TGTGCCAGTAGTCAGGGGGTAAGCAATCAGCCCCAGCATTTT.

Written as DNA, the CDR3 is TGCGCCAGCAGCCTCCCCCAGGGGGAGAACACTGAAGCTTTCTTT. Protein product: CASSLPQGENTEAFF. The rearrangement uses TRBV5-1 and TRBJ1-1, with TRBD1 matching over 7 bases. The CDR3 has 15 residues. The ends lost 4 bases at V and 1 base at J; junction bases unmatched: 7. CDR1 is SGHRS and CDR2 is YFSETQ in the germline V gene.

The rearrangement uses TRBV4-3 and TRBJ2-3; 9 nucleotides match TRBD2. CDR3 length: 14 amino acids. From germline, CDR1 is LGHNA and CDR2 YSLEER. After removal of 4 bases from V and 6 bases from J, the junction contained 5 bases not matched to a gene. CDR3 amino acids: CASSLSGSDDTQYF. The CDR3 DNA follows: TGCGCCAGCAGCCTTAGCGGGAGCGATGATACGCAGTATTTT.

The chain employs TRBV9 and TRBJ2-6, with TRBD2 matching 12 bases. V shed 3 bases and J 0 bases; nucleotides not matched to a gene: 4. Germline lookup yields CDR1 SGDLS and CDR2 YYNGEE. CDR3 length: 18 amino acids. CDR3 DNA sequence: TGTGCCAGCAGCGCCCGGACTAGCGGGAACTCTGGGGCCAACGTCCTGACTTTC. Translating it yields CASSARTSGNSGANVLTF.

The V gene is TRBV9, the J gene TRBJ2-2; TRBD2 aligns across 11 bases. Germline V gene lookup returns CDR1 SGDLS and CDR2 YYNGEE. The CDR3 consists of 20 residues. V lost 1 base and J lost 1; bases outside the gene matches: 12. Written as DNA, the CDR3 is TGTGCCAGCAGCGTAATCCCCTGGGTAGCGGGAGGGGGGAACACCGGGGAGCTGTTTTTT. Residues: CASSVIPWVAGGGNTGELFF.

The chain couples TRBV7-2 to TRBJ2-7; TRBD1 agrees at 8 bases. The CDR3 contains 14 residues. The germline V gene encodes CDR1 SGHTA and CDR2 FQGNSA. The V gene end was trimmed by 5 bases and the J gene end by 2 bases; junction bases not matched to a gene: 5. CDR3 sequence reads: CASSTTQGAYEQYF. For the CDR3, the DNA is TGTGCCAGCAGCACCACACAGGGGGCCTACGAGCAGTACTTC.

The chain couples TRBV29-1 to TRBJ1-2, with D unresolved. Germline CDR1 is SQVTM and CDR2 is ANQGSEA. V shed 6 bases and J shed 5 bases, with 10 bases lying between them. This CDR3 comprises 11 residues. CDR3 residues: CSVGVIYGYTF. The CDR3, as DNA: TGCAGCGTCGGGGTTATTTATGGCTACACCTTC.

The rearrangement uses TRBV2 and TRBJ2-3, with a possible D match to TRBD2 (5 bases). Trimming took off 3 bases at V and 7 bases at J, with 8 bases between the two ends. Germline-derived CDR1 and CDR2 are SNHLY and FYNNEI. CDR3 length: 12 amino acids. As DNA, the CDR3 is TGTGCCAGCAGTGATAACGGGAATACGCAGTATTTT. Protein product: CASSDNGNTQYF.

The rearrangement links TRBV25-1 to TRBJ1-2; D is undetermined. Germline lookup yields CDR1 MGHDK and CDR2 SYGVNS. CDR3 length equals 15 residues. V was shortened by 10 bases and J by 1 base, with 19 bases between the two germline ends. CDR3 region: CATSERGHRNYGYTF. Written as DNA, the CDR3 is TGTGCCACCTCAGAAAGAGGGCATCGTAACTATGGCTACACCTTC.

CDR3 protein: CASRSQGAEGNTIYF. The DNA for the CDR3 is TGTGCCAGCAGATCCCAGGGGGCGGAGGGAAACACCATATATTTT. The V gene is TRBV6-1, the J gene TRBJ1-3; 8 nucleotides align to TRBD1. Germline loops: CDR1 MNHNS, CDR2 SASEGT. This CDR3 comprises 15 residues. The V and J ends lost 6 bases and 4 bases, in that order; junction bases with no gene match: 8.

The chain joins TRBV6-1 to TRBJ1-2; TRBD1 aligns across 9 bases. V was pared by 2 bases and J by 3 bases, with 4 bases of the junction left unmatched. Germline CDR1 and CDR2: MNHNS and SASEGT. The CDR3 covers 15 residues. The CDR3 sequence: CASSEPGQGDYGYTF. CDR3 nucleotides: TGTGCCAGCAGTGAACCGGGACAGGGTGACTATGGCTACACCTTC.

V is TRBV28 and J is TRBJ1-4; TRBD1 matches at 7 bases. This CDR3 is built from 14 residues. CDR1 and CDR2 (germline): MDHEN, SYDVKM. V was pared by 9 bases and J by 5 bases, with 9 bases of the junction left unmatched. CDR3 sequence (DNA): TGTGCCAGTTCCGCAGGGGGACCAAATGAAAAACTGTTTTTT. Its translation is CASSAGGPNEKLFF.

The CDR3 reads CASSPQRVGEKLFF. In DNA, the CDR3 is TGTGCCAGCAGTCCCCAGAGGGTTGGGGAAAAACTGTTTTTT. The V and J genes are TRBV28 and TRBJ1-4; D is undetermined. CDR3 size: 14 residues. Germline CDR1 reads MDHEN; CDR2 reads SYDVKM. V lost 5 bases and J 8 bases, leaving 15 bases between the germline ends. Filled out from reference TRBV28 and TRBJ1-4, the complete variable domain reads DVKVTQSSRYLVKRTGEKVFLECVQDMDHENMFWYRQDPGLGLRLIYFSYDVKMKEKGDIPEGYSVSREKKERFSLILESASTNQTSMYLCASSPQRVGEKLFFGSGTQLSVL.

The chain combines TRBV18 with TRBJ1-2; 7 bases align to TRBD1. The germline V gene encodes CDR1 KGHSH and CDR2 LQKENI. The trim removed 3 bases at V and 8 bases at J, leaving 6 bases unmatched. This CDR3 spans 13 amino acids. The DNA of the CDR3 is TGTGCCAGCTCACCCGACAGGGCGTGGGGCTACACCTTC. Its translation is CASSPDRAWGYTF.

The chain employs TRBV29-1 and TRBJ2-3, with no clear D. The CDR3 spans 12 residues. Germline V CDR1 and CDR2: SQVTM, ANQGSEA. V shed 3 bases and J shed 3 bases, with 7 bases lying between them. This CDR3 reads CSVEIQTDTQYF. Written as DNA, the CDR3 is TGCAGCGTTGAGATTCAGACAGATACGCAGTATTTT.

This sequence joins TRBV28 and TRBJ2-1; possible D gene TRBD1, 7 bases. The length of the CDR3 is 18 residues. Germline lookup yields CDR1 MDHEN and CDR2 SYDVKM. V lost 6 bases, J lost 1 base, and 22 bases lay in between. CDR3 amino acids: CASSGQVGGISSYNEQFF. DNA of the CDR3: TGTGCCAGCAGCGGACAGGTCGGCGGGATTAGTTCCTACAATGAGCAGTTCTTC.

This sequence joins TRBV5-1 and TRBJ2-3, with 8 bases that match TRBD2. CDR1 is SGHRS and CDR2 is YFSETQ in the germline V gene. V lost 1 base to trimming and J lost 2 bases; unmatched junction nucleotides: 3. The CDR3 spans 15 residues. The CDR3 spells CASSLTSGSTDTQYF. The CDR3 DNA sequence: TGCGCCAGCAGCTTGACTAGCGGCTCCACAGATACGCAGTATTTT.

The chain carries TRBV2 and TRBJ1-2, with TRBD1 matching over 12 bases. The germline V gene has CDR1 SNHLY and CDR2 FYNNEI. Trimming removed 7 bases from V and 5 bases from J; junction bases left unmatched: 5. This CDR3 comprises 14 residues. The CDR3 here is CASKQGQGAYGYTF. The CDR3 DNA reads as TGTGCCAGCAAGCAGGGACAGGGGGCGTATGGCTACACCTTC.

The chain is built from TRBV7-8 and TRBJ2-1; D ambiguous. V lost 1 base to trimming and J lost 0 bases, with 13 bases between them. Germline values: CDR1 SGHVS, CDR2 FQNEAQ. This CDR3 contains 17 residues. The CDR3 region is CASSLEPGVSSYNEQFF. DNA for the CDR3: TGTGCCAGCAGCTTAGAACCCGGAGTCAGCTCCTACAATGAGCAGTTCTTC.

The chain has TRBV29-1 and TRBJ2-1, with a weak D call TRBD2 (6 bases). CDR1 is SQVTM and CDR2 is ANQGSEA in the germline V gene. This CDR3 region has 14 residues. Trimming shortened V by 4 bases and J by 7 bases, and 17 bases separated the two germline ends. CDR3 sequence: CSVGRAGWGNEQFF. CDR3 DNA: TGCAGCGTTGGTAGGGCGGGATGGGGGAATGAGCAGTTCTTC.

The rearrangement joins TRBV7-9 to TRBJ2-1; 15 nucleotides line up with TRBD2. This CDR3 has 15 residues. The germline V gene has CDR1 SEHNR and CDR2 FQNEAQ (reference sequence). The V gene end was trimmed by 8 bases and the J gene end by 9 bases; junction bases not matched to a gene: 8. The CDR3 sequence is CASGRTSGRASEQFF. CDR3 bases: TGTGCCAGCGGACGGACTAGCGGGAGGGCCAGTGAGCAGTTCTTC. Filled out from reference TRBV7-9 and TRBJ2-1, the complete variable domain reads DTGVSQNPRHKITKRGQNVTFRCDPISEHNRLYWYRQTLGQGPEFLTYFQNEAQLEKSRLLSDRFSAERPKGSFSTLEIQRTEQGDSAMYLCASGRTSGRASEQFFGPGTRLTVL.

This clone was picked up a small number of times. CDR3 sequence: CASSPGTQAFF. In DNA form, the CDR3 reads TGTGCCAGCAGTCCCGGGACACAAGCTTTCTTT. The V gene is TRBV6-5, the J gene TRBJ1-1; perhaps TRBD1 as D (6 bases). CDR3 length: 11 residues. CDR1 is MNHEY and CDR2 is SVGAGI in the germline V gene. Trimming stripped 5 bases from V and 9 bases from J, with 10 bases between.

The CDR3 DNA reads as TGTGCCACCAGCAGAGAGGCAGGGGGCCTCGATGGCTACACCTTC. Translated, it gives CATSREAGGLDGYTF. The V gene is TRBV15, the J gene TRBJ1-2; 8 nucleotides match TRBD1. There are 15 residues in the CDR3. V shed 0 bases, J shed 6 bases, and the junction held 6 bases outside the gene matches. From germline, CDR1 is LNHNV and CDR2 YYDKDF (reference sequence).